These 3 T cell receptor beta chains share one sample of origin, sequenced in a study of blood T cell repertoires in COVID-19. The assay was immunoSEQ multiplex PCR, and TCRdb's table has in-frame clones only and misses some. The sample lists 300,000 to 400,000 clones, roughly 88% seen once, with more than 0.85% in the top ten. The specimen sequenced was PBMCs or T cells enriched from blood (not recorded which). The receptors stem from a woman in her twenties or thirties with acute COVID-19.

The chain has TRBV19 and TRBJ2-5; perhaps TRBD1 as D (6 bases). Trimming removed 4 bases at V and 9 bases at J, with 21 bases between. The CDR3 runs to 15 residues. Germline CDR1 is LNHDA and CDR2 is SQIVND (reference sequence). CDR3 in amino acids: CASSSYRDTQTAQYF. CDR3 nucleotide sequence: TGTGCCAGTAGTAGCTACCGGGACACCCAAACGGCCCAGTACTTC.

The gene calls are TRBV4-3 and TRBJ2-2; the D gene is possibly TRBD1 (6 bases). This CDR3 is built from 14 residues. CDR1 and CDR2 from the germline V gene are LGHNA and YSLEER. V dropped 4 bases and J dropped 4 bases, with 10 bases sitting between them. DNA of the CDR3: TGCGCCAGCAGCCCCAGGGGAGTCACCGGGGAGCTGTTTTTT. Translation gives CASSPRGVTGELFF.

The V gene is TRBV4-1, the J gene TRBJ1-4, with D possibly being TRBD1 (5 bases). This CDR3 has 16 amino acids. Between the trimmed V and J ends, which lost 0 bases and 3 bases, there was a span of 11 bases. Germline loops: CDR1 MGHRA, CDR2 YSYEKL. CDR3 in DNA: TGCGCCAGCAGCCAAGATTCGTGGGGGGCTAATGAAAAACTGTTTTTT. Amino acid sequence: CASSQDSWGANEKLFF.